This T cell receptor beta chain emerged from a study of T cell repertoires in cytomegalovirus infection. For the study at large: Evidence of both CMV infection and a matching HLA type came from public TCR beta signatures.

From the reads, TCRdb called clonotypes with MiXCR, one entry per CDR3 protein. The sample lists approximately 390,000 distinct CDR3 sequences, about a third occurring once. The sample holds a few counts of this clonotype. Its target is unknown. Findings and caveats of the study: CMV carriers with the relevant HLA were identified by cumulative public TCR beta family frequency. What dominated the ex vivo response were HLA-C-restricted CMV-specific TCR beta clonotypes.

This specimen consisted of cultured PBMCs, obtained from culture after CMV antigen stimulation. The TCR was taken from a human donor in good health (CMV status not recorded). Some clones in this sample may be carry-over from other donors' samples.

The CDR3 nucleotides read TGTGCCAGCAAGGGGACAGGGGTCGAGCAGTACTTC. This translates into CASKGTGVEQYF. This chain connects TRBV6-1 to TRBJ2-7, with TRBD1 matching over 10 bases. The CDR3 sequence is 12 residues long. CDR1 is MNHNS and CDR2 is SASEGT in the germline V gene. J lost 6 bases, V lost 7 bases, and 3 bases had no gene match.